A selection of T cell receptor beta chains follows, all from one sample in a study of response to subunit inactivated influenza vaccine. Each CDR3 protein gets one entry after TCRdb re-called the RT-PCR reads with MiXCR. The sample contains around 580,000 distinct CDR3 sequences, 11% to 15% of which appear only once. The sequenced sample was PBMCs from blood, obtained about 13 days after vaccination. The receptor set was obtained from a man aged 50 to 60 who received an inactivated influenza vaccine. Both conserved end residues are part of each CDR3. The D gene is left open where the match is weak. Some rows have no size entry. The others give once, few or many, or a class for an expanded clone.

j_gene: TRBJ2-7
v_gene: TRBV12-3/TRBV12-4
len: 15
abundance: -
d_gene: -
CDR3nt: TGTGCCAGCAGTTCGCTGGTTAGGGGAGTCTACGAGCAGTACTTC
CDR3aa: CASSSLVRGVYEQYF

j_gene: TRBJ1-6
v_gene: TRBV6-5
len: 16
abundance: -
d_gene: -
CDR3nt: TGTGCCAGCAGTTACTCAGTGGGTCTCCCAAATTCACCCCTCCACTTT
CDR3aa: CASSYSVGLPNSPLHF

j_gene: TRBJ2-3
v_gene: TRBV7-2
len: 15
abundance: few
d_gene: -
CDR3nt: TGTGCCATCTCCTGGGGGAGCACTAGCACAGATACGCAGTATTTT
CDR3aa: CAISWGSTSTDTQYF

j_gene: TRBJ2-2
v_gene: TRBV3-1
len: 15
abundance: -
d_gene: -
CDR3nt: TGTGCCAGCAGCCAAAGAGGCAAAAACACCGGGGAGCTGTTTTTT
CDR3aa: CASSQRGKNTGELFF

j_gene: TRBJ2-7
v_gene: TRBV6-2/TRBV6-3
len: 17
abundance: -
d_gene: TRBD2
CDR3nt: TGTGCCAGCAGTTACCCTACTAGCGGAATTGCCTCCTACGAGCAGTACTTC
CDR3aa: CASSYPTSGIASYEQYF

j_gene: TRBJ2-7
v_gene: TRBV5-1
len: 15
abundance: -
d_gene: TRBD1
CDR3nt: TGCGCCAGCAGCTTGGGGGGACAGGACTCCTACGAGCAGTACTTC
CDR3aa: CASSLGGQDSYEQYF

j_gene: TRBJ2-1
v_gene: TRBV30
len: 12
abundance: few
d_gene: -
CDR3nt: TGTGCCTGGAGTGGCTCTTACAATGAGCAGTTCTTC
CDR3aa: CAWSGSYNEQFF

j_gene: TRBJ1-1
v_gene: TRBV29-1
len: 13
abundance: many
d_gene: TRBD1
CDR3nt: TGCAGCGGCCGGACAGGGGGGAACACTGAAGCTTTCTTT
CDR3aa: CSGRTGGNTEAFF

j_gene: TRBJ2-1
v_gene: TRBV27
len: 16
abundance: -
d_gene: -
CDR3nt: TGTGCCAGCAGTCCAATGGGGGCGGGCCGGTACAGTGAGCAGTTCTTC
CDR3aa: CASSPMGAGRYSEQFF

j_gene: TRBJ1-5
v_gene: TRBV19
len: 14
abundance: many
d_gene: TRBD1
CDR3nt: TGTGCCAGTAGAGGACAGGGAGGCAATCAGCCCCAGCATTTT
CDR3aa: CASRGQGGNQPQHF

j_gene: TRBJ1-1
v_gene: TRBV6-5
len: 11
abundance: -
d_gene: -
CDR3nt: TGTGCCAGCAGTTACGGTGGGGCGCCTTTCTTT
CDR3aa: CASSYGGAPFF

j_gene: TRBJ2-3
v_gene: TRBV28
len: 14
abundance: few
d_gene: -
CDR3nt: TGTGCCAGCAGTTTATTGGCCCGCACAGATACGCAGTATTTT
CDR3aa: CASSLLARTDTQYF

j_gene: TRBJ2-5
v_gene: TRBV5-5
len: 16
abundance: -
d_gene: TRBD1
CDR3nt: TGTGCCAGCAGCTCGGCCCCGGGACAGGAGGGGGAGACCCAGTACTTC
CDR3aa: CASSSAPGQEGETQYF

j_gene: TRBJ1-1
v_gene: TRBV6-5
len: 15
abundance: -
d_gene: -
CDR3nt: TGTGCCAGCAGTTACCGCGGACTGAAGGACACTGAAGCTTTCTTT
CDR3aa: CASSYRGLKDTEAFF

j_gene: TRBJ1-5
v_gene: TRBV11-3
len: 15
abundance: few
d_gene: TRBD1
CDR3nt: TGTGCCAGCAGCGCACCGGGACAGGGAGGTCAGCCCCAGCATTTT
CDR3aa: CASSAPGQGGQPQHF

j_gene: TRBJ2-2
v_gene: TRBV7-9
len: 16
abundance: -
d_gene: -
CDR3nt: TGTGCCAGCAGCTTAACCCCTCCAGGGAGCACCGGGGAGCTGTTTTTT
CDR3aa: CASSLTPPGSTGELFF

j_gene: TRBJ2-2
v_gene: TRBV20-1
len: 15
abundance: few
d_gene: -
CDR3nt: TGCAGTGCTAGAAAGGGACCTATGTACACCGGGGAGCTGTTTTTT
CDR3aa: CSARKGPMYTGELFF

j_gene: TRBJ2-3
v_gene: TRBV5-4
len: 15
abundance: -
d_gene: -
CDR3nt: TGTGCCAGCAGCCTACAGTTGTCTAGCACAGATACGCAGTATTTT
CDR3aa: CASSLQLSSTDTQYF

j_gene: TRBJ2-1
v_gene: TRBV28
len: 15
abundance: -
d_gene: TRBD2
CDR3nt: TGTGCCAGCACGCGGGGGGGAAACTCCTACAATGAGCAGTTCTTC
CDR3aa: CASTRGGNSYNEQFF

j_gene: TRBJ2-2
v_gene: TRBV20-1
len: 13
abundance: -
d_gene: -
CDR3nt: TGCAGTGCAACGGGGAGTGGGACCGGGGAGCTGTTTTTT
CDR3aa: CSATGSGTGELFF

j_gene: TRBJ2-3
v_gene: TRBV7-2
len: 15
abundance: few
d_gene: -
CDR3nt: TGTGCCAGCAGCTTCACCACTTACCCCACAGATACGCAGTATTTT
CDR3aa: CASSFTTYPTDTQYF

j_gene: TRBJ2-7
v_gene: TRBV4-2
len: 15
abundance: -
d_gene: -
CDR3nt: TGTGCCAGCAGCCAAGAAAGGGGGGTGGCCTACGAGCAGTACTTC
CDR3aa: CASSQERGVAYEQYF

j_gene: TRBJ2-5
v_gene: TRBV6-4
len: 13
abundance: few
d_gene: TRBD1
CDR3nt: TGTGCCAGCGGAGGACAGGGGGAACGGACCCAGTACTTC
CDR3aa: CASGGQGERTQYF

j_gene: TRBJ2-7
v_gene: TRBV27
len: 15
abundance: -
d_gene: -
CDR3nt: TGTGCCAGCAGTCCCGGGGCATCACGGGTCTACGAGCAGTACTTC
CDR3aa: CASSPGASRVYEQYF

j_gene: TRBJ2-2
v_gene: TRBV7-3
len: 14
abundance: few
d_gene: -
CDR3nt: TGTGCCAGCAGCTTTGAGACAAACACCGGGGAGCTGTTTTTT
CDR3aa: CASSFETNTGELFF

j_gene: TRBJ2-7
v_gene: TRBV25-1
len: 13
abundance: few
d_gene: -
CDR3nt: TGTGCCAGCAGTGAATGGGCAGGAGGGGAGCAGTACTTC
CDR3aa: CASSEWAGGEQYF

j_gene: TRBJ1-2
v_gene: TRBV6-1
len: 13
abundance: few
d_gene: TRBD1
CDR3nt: TGTGCCAGCAAACAGGGGGCCGACTATGGCTACACCTTC
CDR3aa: CASKQGADYGYTF

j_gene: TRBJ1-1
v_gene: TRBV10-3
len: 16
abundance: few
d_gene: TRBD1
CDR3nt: TGTGCCATCAGACATACAGGGGGCGGGTTGGACACTGAAGCTTTCTTT
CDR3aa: CAIRHTGGGLDTEAFF

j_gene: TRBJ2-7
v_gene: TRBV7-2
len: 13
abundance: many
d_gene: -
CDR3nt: TGTGCCAGCAGCACGGGCCTTACCTACGAGCAGTACTTC
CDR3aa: CASSTGLTYEQYF

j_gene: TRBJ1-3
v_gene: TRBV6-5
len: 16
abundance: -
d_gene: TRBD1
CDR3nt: TGTGCCAGCAGCTATGGGACCGGGACAGCTGGAAACACCATATATTTT
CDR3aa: CASSYGTGTAGNTIYF

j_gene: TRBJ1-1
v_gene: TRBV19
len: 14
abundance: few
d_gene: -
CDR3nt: TGTGCCAGTACCGGACAGTTTATGAACACTGAAGCTTTCTTT
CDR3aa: CASTGQFMNTEAFF

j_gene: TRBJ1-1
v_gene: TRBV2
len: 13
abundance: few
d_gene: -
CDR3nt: TGTGCCAGCAGTGCGGGCTCCCTACCCATCGCTTTCTTT
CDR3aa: CASSAGSLPIAFF

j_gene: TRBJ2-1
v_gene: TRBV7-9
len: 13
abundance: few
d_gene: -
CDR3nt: TGTGCCAGCATCCGTAACGAGTACGATGAGCAGTTCTTC
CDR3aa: CASIRNEYDEQFF

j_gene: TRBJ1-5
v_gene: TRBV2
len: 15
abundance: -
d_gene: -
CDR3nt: TGTGCCAGCAGTGAACAGGCCTACAGCAATCAGCCCCAGCATTTT
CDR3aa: CASSEQAYSNQPQHF

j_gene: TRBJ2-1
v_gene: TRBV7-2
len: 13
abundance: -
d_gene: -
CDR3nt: TGTGCCAGCAGCCGAAATCTCTGGACGGAGCAGTTCTTC
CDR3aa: CASSRNLWTEQFF

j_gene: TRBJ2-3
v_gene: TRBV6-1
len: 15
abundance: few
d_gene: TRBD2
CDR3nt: TGTGCCAGCAGGCGACTAGCGGGAGGGGCAGATACGCAGTATTTT
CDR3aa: CASRRLAGGADTQYF

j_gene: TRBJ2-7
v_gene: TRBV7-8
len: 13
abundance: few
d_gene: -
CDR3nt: TGTGCCAGCTCTGAACTTGCCTCCTACGAGCAGTACTTC
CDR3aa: CASSELASYEQYF

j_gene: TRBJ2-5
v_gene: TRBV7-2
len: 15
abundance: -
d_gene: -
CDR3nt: TGTGCCAGCAGCTTACATGGAGGGGGGAGGGAGACCCAGTACTTC
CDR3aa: CASSLHGGGRETQYF

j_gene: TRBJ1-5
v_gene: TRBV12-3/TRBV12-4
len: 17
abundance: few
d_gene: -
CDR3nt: TGTGCCAGCAGTGTAGACGTCGACAGGTCCTTCAATCAGCCCCAGCATTTT
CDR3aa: CASSVDVDRSFNQPQHF

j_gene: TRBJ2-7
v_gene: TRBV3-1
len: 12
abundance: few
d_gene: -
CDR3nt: TGTGCCAGCAGCCAAGATCATTACGAGCAGTACTTC
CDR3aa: CASSQDHYEQYF

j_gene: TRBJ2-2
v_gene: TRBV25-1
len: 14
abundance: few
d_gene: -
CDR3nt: TGTGCCAGCAGTGAACCGGGGCTCACCGGGGAGCTGTTTTTT
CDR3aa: CASSEPGLTGELFF

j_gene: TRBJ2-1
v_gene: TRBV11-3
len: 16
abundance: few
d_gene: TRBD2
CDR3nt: TGTGCCAGCAGCCAGAGAAGGACTAGCGCCCACAATGAGCAGTTCTTC
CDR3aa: CASSQRRTSAHNEQFF

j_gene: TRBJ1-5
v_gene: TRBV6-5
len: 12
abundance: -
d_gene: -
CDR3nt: TGTGCCAGCAGTCGCAGGGGTCAGCCCCAGCATTTT
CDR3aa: CASSRRGQPQHF

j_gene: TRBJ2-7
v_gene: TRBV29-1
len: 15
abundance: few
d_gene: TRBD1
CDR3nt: TGCAGCGTTGAGGGGAGGACAGGGAAAGGCTACGAGCAGTACTTC
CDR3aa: CSVEGRTGKGYEQYF

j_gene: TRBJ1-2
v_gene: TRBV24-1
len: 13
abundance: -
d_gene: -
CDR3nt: TGTGCCACCAGTGATGGGACAACCCGAGGCTACACCTTC
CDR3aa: CATSDGTTRGYTF

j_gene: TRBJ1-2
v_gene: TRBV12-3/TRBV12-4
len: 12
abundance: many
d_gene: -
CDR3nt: TGTGCCAGCAGCGAGGACAGTTATGGCTACACCTTC
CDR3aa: CASSEDSYGYTF

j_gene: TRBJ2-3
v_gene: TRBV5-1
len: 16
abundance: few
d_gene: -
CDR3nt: TGCGCCAGCAGCTTGGCCGGCTCCTCTAGCACAGATACGCAGTATTTT
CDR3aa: CASSLAGSSSTDTQYF

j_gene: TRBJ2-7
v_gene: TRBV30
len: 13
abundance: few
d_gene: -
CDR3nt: TGTGCCTGGAGTTGGCAGCCGGCCTACGAGCAGTACTTC
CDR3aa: CAWSWQPAYEQYF

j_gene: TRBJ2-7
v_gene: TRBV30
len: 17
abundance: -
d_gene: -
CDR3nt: TGTGCCTGGAGTGTAGACGTATCACCGGGATACTCCTACGAGCAGTACTTC
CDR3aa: CAWSVDVSPGYSYEQYF

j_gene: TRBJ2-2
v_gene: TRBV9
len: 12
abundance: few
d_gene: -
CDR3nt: TGTGCCAGCAGCGTAGGAGGGGGGGAGCTGTTTTTT
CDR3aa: CASSVGGGELFF

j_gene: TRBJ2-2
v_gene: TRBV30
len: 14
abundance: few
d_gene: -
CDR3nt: TGTGCCTGGAGTGTAGGAGCAGGGTGGGGGGAGCTGTTTTTT
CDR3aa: CAWSVGAGWGELFF

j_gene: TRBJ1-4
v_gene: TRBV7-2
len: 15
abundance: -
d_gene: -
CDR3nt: TGTGCCAGCAGCCTAAACAGGGTAGCTAATGAAAAACTGTTTTTT
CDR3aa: CASSLNRVANEKLFF